This T cell receptor (beta chain) was sequenced in a study of blood T cells in healthy people across ages. Germline V lookup: CDR1 DFQATT, CDR2 SNEGSKA (reference sequence). Trimming shortened V by 3 bases and J by 5 bases, and 6 bases separated the two germline ends. The CDR3 extends over 11 amino acids. This clonotype came up many times. What it recognizes is unknown. The authors ran a second PCR of about 7 to 11 cycles using a sample-barcoded 5' primer and a J-beta primer mix. TCRdb ran MiXCR on the 5' RACE reads and lists one entry per CDR3 protein. The data contain over 500,000 distinct CDR3 sequences, around 52% of them seen just once; the ten biggest clones take up about 13%. General observations from the study: Estimates of diversity drawn from one million T cells were considered underestimates. It was not possible, with unsorted PBMCs, to conclusively compare naive and antigen-experienced cells.

The V gene is TRBV20-1, the J gene TRBJ2-3; no firm D call. The origin of this receptor is a woman aged 80 or over in good health. The specimen was blood. CDR3 region: CSASLLDTQYF. The CDR3 DNA is TGCAGTGCTAGCCTTCTAGATACGCAGTATTTT.